Presented here are 9 T cell receptor beta chains from one specimen sequenced in a study of PD-L1 blockade in urothelial cancer (dated by TCRdb to about 2017). Receptor libraries were prepared by the immunoSEQ multiplex PCR assay. What TCRdb holds here is the immuneACCESS table cut down to in-frame rearrangements. Part of the clones is not present; checked against another copy, under half of the missing clones reflect an unresolved V gene, and the others are unexplained. The sample profile shows around 45,000 clones; around 89% of them were found once. The top ten hold around an eighth of the sample. The source material was PBMCs, sampled around atezolizumab (anti-PD-L1) treatment. All receptors come from a woman aged 60-75 years with urothelial cancer.

This rearrangement joins TRBV18 to TRBJ2-6; D not certain. The germline V and J ends were trimmed by 5 bases and 2 bases, with 13 bases remaining between them. Germline CDR1 KGHSH, CDR2 LQKENI. This CDR3 is 16 amino acids long. The CDR3 bases are TGTGCCAGCTCATACGAGATCCTAACTGGGGCCAACGTCCTGACTTTC. This encodes CASSYEILTGANVLTF.

This clone was observed a handful of times. CDR3 sequence (DNA): TGTGCCAGCTCACCACAGGGGGACACTGAAGCTTTCTTT. It encodes CASSPQGDTEAFF. The V gene is TRBV18, the J gene TRBJ1-1, with a weak D call TRBD1 (6 bases). Trimming left V 1 base short and J 3 bases short, with 6 bases between. Germline assignment: CDR1 KGHSH and CDR2 LQKENI. The CDR3 totals 13 residues.

The gene calls are TRBV28 and TRBJ2-1; D is possibly TRBD2 (6 bases). CDR3 length equals 16 residues. Deletions cut 5 bases from V and 0 bases from J, with 14 bases between. Per the germline V gene, CDR1 is MDHEN and CDR2 is SYDVKM. The CDR3 sequence is CASSPLGGSSYNEQFF. DNA for the CDR3: TGTGCCAGCAGTCCACTTGGGGGGAGCTCCTACAATGAGCAGTTCTTC.

CDR3 sequence reads: CASSQVQGSYEQYF. The CDR3 coding sequence is TGCGCCAGCAGCCAAGTTCAGGGCTCCTACGAGCAGTACTTC. The gene calls are TRBV4-3 and TRBJ2-7; D might be TRBD1 (5 bases). Germline V gene sequence: CDR1 LGHNA, CDR2 YSLEER. The CDR3 has 14 residues. V lost 1 base, J lost 0 bases, and 7 bases lay in between.

The table lists this clone with a few counts. The chain has TRBV6-1 and TRBJ1-3; 7 bases are shared with TRBD1. The V segment lost 2 bases and the J segment 2 bases; nucleotides outside the gene matches: 6. The V gene's germline CDR1 is MNHNS and CDR2 SASEGT. The CDR3 covers 16 residues. The CDR3 reads CASSELPGTAGNTIYF. The CDR3 coding sequence is TGTGCCAGCAGTGAATTACCCGGGACAGCTGGAAACACCATATATTTT.

The V gene is TRBV15, the J gene TRBJ2-2; 7 positions agree with TRBD2. The CDR3 contains 17 residues. Germline CDR1 and CDR2: LNHNV and YYDKDF (reference sequence). V shed 0 bases and J 2 bases; nucleotides not matched to a gene: 6. CDR3 nucleotide sequence: TGTGCCACCAGCAGAGATATTGGACTAGATAACACCGGGGAGCTGTTTTTT. Its protein product is CATSRDIGLDNTGELFF.

The chain employs TRBV9 and TRBJ2-1; unclear D gene. The V end lost 4 bases, the J end lost 4 bases, and 9 bases lay between the germline ends. Germline V gene data show CDR1 as SGDLS and CDR2 as YYNGEE. There are 13 residues in the CDR3. CDR3 DNA: TGTGCCAGCAGCCCACAAGCGTACAATGAGCAGTTCTTC. As protein: CASSPQAYNEQFF.

The J gene is TRBJ1-2, the V gene TRBV18; TRBD1 matches at 9 bases. Trimming took 2 bases from V and 8 from J; bases not matched to a gene: 3. Germline V gene sequence: CDR1 KGHSH, CDR2 LQKENI. The CDR3 sequence is 13 residues long. The CDR3: CASSPKTGGGYTF. CDR3 DNA: TGTGCCAGCTCACCAAAGACAGGGGGAGGCTACACCTTC.

The chain links TRBV6-1 to TRBJ2-5; 7 bases are shared with TRBD2. This CDR3 has 14 residues. V shed 1 base and J 5 bases; nucleotides not matched to a gene: 4. CDR1 MNHNS and CDR2 SASEGT come from the germline V gene. Here the CDR3 reads CASSEGGGGETQYF. The CDR3 DNA follows: TGTGCCAGCAGTGAAGGGGGGGGAGGGGAGACCCAGTACTTC.